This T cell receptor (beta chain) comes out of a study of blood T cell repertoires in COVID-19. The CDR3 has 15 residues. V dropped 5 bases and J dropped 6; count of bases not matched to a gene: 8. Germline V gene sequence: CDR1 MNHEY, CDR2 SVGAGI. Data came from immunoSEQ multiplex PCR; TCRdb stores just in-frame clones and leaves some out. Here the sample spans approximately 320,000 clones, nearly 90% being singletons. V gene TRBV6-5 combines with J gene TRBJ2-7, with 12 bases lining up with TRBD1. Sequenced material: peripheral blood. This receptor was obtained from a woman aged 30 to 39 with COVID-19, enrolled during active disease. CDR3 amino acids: CASSPPGQGAGEQYF. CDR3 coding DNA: TGTGCCAGCAGTCCGCCGGGACAGGGGGCGGGCGAGCAGTACTTC.